This T cell receptor (beta chain) was captured by sequencing in a study of T-cell memory formation after mild COVID-19. Overall study context: Largely, TCR clusters stayed within a single donor.

MiXCR was run by TCRdb on the 5' RACE reads, yielding one entry per CDR3 protein. The profile shows 160,000 or so distinct CDR3 sequences, less than 40% of them singletons. Points on this clonotype: Its target is unknown.

General study points: Some responding clones appeared in pre-infection memory, suggesting cross-reactive memory joined.

Material: PBMCs or a T cell subset sorted from them (not recorded which). This receptor was obtained from an adult woman who had mild COVID-19 (a few samples of this study predate the infection). Cell type and time point are not known.

The CDR3 bases are TGTGCCAGCAGCCATTTTCCGTCGGTAGGGGGACGTAACTATGGCTACACCTTC. Protein sequence: CASSHFPSVGGRNYGYTF. The gene calls are TRBV3-1 and TRBJ1-2, with D possibly matching TRBD1 (6 bases). This CDR3 has 18 residues. Germline V CDR1 and CDR2: LGHDT, YNNKEL (reference sequence). With 3 bases removed from V and 1 base from J, the gap between germline ends came to 21 bases. Full variable domain (missing parts from reference TRBV3-1 and TRBJ1-2): DTAVSQTPKYLVTQMGNDKSIKCEQNLGHDTMYWYKQDSKKFLKIMFSYNNKELIINETVPNRFSPKSPDKAHLNLHINSLELGDSAVYFCASSHFPSVGGRNYGYTFGSGTRLTVV.